This T cell receptor (beta chain) was captured by sequencing in a study of shared clonotypes between healthy human individuals. Study summary: Three plates each covered CD4 naive and memory; CD8 naive two, CD8 memory one. General study points: Naive subsets generally had larger estimated richness than memory subsets.

Germline CDR1 LNHDA, CDR2 SQIVND (reference sequence). V was pared by 5 bases and J by 8 bases, with 18 bases of the junction left unmatched. The CDR3 is 18 residues long. Data came from immunoSEQ multiplex PCR; TCRdb stores just in-frame clones and leaves some out. The sample yields about 2.1 million clones, approximately 92% seen once. CD8 cells classed as naive were CD45RO-negative and positively selected for CCR7, excluding terminally differentiated effector memory CD45RA+ cells. With respect to this clone: Its antigen remains unknown.

The clonotype originates from a man aged 18-30 years in good health. Some clones in this sample may be carry-over from other donors' samples. Sequenced sample: naive CD8+ T cells from PBMCs. The chain has TRBV19 and TRBJ1-2, with 12 bases identical to TRBD1. The CDR3 loop reads CASSPPTKTGTGGAGYTF. In nucleotides, the CDR3 is TGTGCCAGTAGTCCACCCACCAAGACCGGGACAGGGGGCGCGGGCTACACCTTC.